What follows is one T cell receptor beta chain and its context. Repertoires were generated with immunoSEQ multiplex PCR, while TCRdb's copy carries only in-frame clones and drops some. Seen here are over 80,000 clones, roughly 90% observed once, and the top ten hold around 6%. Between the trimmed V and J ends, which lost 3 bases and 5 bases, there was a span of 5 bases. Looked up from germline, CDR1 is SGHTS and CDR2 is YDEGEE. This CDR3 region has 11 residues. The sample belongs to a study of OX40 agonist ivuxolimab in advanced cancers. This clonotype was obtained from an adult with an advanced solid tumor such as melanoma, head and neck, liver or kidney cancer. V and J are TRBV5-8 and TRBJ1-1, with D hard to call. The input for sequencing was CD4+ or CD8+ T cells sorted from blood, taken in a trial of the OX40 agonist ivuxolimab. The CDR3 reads CASSWLTEAFF. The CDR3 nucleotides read TGTGCCAGCAGCTGGCTTACTGAAGCTTTCTTT. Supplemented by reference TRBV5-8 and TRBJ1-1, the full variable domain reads EAGVTQSPTHLIKTRGQQATLRCSPISGHTSVYWYQQALGLGLQFLLWYDEGEERNRGNFPPRFSGRQFPNYSSELNVNALELEDSALYLCASSWLTEAFFGQGTRLTVV.